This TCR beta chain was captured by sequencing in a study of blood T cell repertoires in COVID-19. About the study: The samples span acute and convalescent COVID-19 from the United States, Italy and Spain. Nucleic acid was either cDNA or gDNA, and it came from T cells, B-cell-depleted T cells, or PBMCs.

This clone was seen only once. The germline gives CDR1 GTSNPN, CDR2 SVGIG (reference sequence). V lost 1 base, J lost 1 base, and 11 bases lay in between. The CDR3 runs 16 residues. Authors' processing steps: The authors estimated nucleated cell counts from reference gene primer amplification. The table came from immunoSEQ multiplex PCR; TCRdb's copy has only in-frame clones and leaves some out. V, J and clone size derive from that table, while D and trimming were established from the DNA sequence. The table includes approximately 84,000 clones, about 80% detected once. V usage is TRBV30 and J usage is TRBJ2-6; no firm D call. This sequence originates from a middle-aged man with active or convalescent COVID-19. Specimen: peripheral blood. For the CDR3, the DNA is TGTGCCTGGAGTGGAGTGCCGTTATCTGGGGCCAACGTCCTGACTTTC. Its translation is CAWSGVPLSGANVLTF.